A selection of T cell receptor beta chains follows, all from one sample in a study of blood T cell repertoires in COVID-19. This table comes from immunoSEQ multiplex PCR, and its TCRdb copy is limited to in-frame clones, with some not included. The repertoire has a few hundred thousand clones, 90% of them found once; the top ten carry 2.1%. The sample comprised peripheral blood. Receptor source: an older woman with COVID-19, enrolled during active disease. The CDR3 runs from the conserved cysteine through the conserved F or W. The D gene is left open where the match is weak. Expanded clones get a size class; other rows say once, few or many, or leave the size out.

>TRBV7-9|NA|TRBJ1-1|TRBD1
CASSFGDREAFF
TGTGCCAGCAGCTTTGGGGACAGGGAAGCTTTCTTT
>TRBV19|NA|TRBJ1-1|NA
CATGMHTEAFF
TGTGCCACAGGGATGCACACTGAAGCTTTCTTT
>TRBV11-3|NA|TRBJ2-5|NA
CASSLGRGLVETQYF
TGTGCCAGCAGCTTAGGGAGGGGGCTTGTTGAGACCCAGTACTTC
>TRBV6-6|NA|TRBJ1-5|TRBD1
CASSDPDRVNQPQHF
TGTGCCAGCAGTGACCCCGACAGGGTCAATCAGCCCCAGCATTTT
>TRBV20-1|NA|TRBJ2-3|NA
CSVERGDTQYF
TGCAGTGTCGAACGAGGGGATACGCAGTATTTT
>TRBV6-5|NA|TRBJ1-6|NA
CASSYTGQGSPLHF
TGTGCCAGCAGTTATACAGGGCAGGGGTCACCCCTCCACTTT
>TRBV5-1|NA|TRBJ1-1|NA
CASSFRGPEAFF
TGCGCCAGCAGCTTCAGGGGTCCTGAAGCTTTCTTT
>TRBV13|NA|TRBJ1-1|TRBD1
CASSHRGRLDAEAFF
TGTGCCAGCAGCCACAGGGGCCGGCTTGATGCTGAAGCTTTCTTT
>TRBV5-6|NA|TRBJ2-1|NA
CASSYSGGSYNEQFF
TGTGCCAGCAGCTACTCAGGGGGGTCCTACAATGAGCAGTTCTTC
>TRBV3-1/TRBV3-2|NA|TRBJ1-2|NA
CASTGGGGYGYTF
TGTGCCAGCACTGGTGGGGGGGGCTATGGCTACACCTTC
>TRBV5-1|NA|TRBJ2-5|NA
CASSARQVGSTQYF
TGCGCCAGCAGCGCCCGACAGGTGGGGTCGACCCAGTACTTC
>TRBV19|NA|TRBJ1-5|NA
CASSTDSGNQPQHF
TGTGCCAGTAGTACGGACAGCGGCAATCAGCCCCAGCATTTT
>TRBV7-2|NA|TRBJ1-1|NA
CASSLGSSGTEAFF
TGTGCCAGCAGCCTGGGCAGCTCCGGAACTGAAGCTTTCTTT
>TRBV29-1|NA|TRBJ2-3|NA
CSVAGELSTDTQYF
TGCAGCGTCGCCGGGGAACTTAGCACAGATACGCAGTATTTT
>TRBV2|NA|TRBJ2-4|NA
CASSGVRAKNIQYF
TGTGCCAGCAGTGGTGTCAGAGCCAAAAACATTCAGTACTTC
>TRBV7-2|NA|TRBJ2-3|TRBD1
CASSTQTGLDTQYF
TGTGCCAGCAGCACGCAGACAGGGTTGGATACGCAGTATTTT
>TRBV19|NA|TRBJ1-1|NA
CASSIGGQGLFEAFF
TGTGCCAGTAGTATAGGCGGCCAGGGACTATTTGAAGCTTTCTTT
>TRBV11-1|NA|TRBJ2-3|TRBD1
CASGPGQISSTDTQYF
TGTGCCAGCGGACCGGGACAGATATCTAGCACAGATACGCAGTATTTT
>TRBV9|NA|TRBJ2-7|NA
CASSPMSGHTDEQYF
TGTGCCAGCAGCCCCATGTCAGGGCATACCGACGAGCAGTACTTC
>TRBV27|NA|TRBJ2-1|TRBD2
CASRPTGGHEQFF
TGTGCCAGCAGGCCAACGGGGGGGCATGAGCAGTTCTTC
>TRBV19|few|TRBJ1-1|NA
CASSIWETNTEAFF
TGTGCCAGTAGTATATGGGAGACGAACACTGAAGCTTTCTTT
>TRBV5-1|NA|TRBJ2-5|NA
CASSSDGIQETQYF
TGCGCCAGCAGCTCGGACGGGATCCAAGAGACCCAGTACTTC
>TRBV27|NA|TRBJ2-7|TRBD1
CASSGRRQGESYEQYF
TGTGCCAGCAGTGGGAGAAGACAGGGAGAAAGCTACGAGCAGTACTTC
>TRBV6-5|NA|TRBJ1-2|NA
CASSYSNRGMGGYTF
TGTGCCAGCAGTTACTCGAATAGGGGGATGGGTGGCTACACCTTC
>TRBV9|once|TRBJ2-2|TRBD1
CASSEGTGGNTGELFF
TGTGCCAGCAGCGAGGGGACAGGGGGCAACACCGGGGAGCTGTTTTTT
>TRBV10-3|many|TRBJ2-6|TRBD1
CAIMLDRSSGANVLTF
TGTGCCATCATGCTGGACAGGAGCTCTGGGGCCAACGTCCTGACTTTC
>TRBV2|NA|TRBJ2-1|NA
CASTLLAGSYNEQFF
TGTGCCAGCACCCTTCTGGCGGGCTCCTACAATGAGCAGTTCTTC
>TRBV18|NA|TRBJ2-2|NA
CASSPQLMRLSTGELFF
TGTGCCAGCTCACCACAGCTAATGCGTCTTTCCACCGGGGAGCTGTTTTTT
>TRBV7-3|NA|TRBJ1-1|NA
CASSLSLETEAFF
TGTGCCAGCAGCTTAAGTCTGGAGACTGAAGCTTTCTTT
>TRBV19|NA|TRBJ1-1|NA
CASRPILGAPDTEAFF
TGTGCCAGTAGACCGATATTGGGGGCCCCAGACACTGAAGCTTTCTTT
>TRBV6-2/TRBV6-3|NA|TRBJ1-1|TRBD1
CASSPWTGREAFF
TGTGCCAGCAGCCCCTGGACAGGTCGGGAAGCTTTCTTT
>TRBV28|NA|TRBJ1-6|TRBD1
CASSLDRANSPLHF
TGTGCCAGCAGTTTAGACAGGGCCAATTCACCCCTCCACTTT
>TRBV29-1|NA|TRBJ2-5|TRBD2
CSGALAGAGETQYF
TGCAGCGGGGCCCTAGCGGGGGCTGGGGAGACCCAGTACTTC
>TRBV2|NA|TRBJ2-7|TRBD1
CASSERGRVTYEQYF
TGTGCCAGCAGTGAAAGGGGGCGGGTTACCTACGAGCAGTACTTC
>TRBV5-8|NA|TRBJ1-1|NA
CASSLGVMNTEAFF
TGTGCCAGCTCTCTCGGGGTCATGAACACTGAAGCTTTCTTT
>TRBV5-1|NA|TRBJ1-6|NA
CASSLDSPNSPLHF
TGCGCCAGCAGCTTGGACAGTCCTAATTCACCCCTCCACTTT
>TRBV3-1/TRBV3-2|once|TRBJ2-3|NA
CASTLKSESKYTSTDTQYF
TGTGCCAGCACCCTAAAATCCGAATCGAAGTATACTAGCACAGATACGCAGTATTTT
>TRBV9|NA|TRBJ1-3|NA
CASTFGLDSYSGNTIYF
TGTGCCAGCACCTTCGGGCTCGACAGCTACTCTGGAAACACCATATATTTT
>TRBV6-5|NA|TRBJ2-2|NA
CASSPHSTVAGELFF
TGTGCCAGCAGTCCCCACTCGACAGTGGCCGGGGAGCTGTTTTTT
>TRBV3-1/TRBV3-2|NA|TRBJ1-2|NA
CASSPGRGWDYGYTF
TGTGCCAGCAGCCCCGGTAGGGGATGGGACTATGGCTACACCTTC
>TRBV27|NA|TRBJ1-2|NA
CASSLLGSGYGYTF
TGTGCCAGCAGTTTACTAGGCAGCGGCTATGGCTACACCTTC
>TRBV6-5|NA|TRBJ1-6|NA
CASSLTGRDSPLHF
TGTGCCAGCAGTCTAACAGGGAGGGATTCACCCCTCCACTTT
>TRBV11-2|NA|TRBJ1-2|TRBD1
CASSSTGVGYTF
TGTGCCAGCAGCTCCACAGGGGTTGGCTACACCTTC
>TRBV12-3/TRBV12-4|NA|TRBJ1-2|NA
CASRTQGDYGYTF
TGTGCCAGCAGAACACAGGGTGACTATGGCTACACCTTC
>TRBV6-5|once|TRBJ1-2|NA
CASSRTRVYGYTF
TGTGCCAGCAGCCGAACGAGAGTTTATGGCTACACCTTC
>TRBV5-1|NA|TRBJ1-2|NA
CASSPGRGSLRTHGYTF
TGCGCCAGCAGCCCTGGTAGGGGCTCTTTGAGGACCCATGGCTACACCTTC
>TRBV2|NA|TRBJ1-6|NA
CASSWAGVDSPLHF
TGTGCCAGCTCATGGGCGGGAGTAGATTCACCCCTCCACTTT
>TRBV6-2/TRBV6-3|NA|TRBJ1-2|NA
CASSWDMYGYTF
TGTGCCAGCAGTTGGGACATGTATGGCTACACCTTC
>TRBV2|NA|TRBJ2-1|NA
CASLRGALGEQFF
TGTGCCAGCCTCCGGGGGGCCCTGGGTGAGCAGTTCTTC
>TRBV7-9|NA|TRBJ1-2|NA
CASSLGQGQSYGYTF
TGTGCCAGCAGCTTAGGGCAGGGGCAGAGCTATGGCTACACCTTC
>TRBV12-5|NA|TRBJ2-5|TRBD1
CASGRDRVIKTQYF
TGTGCTAGTGGTCGCGACAGGGTCATAAAGACCCAGTACTTC
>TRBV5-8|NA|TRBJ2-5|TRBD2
CASSLSGGQETQYF
TGTGCCAGCAGCTTGAGCGGGGGGCAAGAGACCCAGTACTTC
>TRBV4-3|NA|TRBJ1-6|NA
CASSQDRGKNSPLHF
TGCGCCAGCAGCCAAGACAGGGGAAAAAATTCACCCCTCCACTTT
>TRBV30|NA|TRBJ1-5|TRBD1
CAWDHRGNQPQHF
TGTGCCTGGGACCACAGGGGGAATCAGCCCCAGCATTTT
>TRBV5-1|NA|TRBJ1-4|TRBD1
CASSPVPGQATNEKLFF
TGCGCCAGCAGCCCAGTCCCGGGACAGGCAACTAATGAAAAACTGTTTTTT
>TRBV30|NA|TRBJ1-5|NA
CAWSARGGQPQHF
TGTGCCTGGAGTGCAAGGGGTGGGCAGCCCCAGCATTTT
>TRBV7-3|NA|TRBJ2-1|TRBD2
CASSPQGHGLAGTNEQFF
TGTGCCAGCAGCCCCCAGGGTCACGGGCTAGCGGGTACAAATGAGCAGTTCTTC
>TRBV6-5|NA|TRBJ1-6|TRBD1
CASSYFGQGYSPLHF
TGTGCCAGCAGTTACTTCGGACAGGGCTATTCACCCCTCCACTTT